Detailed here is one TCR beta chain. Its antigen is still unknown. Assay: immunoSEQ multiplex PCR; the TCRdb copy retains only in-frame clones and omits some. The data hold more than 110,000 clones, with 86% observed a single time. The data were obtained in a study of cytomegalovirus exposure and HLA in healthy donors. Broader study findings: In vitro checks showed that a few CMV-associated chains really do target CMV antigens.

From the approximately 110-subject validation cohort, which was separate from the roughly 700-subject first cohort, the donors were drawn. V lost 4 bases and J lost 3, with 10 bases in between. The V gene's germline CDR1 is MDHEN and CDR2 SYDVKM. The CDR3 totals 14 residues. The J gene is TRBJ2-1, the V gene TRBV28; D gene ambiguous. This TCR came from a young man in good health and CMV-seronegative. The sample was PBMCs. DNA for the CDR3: TGTGCCAGCAGTTCCTACTACCGCTACAATGAGCAGTTCTTC. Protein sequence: CASSSYYRYNEQFF.